This T cell receptor (beta chain) appears in the sequencing data of a study of blood T cells in healthy people across ages. The authors ran a second PCR of about 7 to 11 cycles using a sample-barcoded 5' primer and a J-beta primer mix. TCRdb re-derived calls from the 5' RACE reads in MiXCR, one entry per CDR3 protein. This table has 800,000 to 950,000 distinct CDR3 sequences, about 29% appearing once. The data were also submitted as part of a second study, on T cells of mothers and their children.

This TCR was sampled from a woman aged 40 to 50 in good health. Sequencing used blood.

The CDR3 nucleotides are TGTGCCATCAGTGAACCTGGGACCTACGAGCAGTACTTC. Amino acid sequence: CAISEPGTYEQYF. The rearrangement links TRBV10-3 to TRBJ2-7, with D hard to call. Trimming pared 3 bases from V and 2 bases from J, leaving 8 bases between. The CDR3 is made up of 13 amino acids. Germline CDR1 and CDR2: ENHRY and SYGVKD.